This note documents a single T cell receptor (beta chain) sequence. There are 16 residues in the CDR3. Germline V gene sequence: CDR1 LGHNA, CDR2 YNFKEQ. Trimming left V 2 bases short and J 6 bases short, with 19 bases between. This record belongs to a study of blood T cell repertoires in COVID-19. Some clones are missing from TCRdb's copy, which holds only in-frame ones; the method was immunoSEQ multiplex PCR. Of over 600,000 clones listed, 90% are singletons. The clonotype originates from a woman aged 18-30 years with acute or convalescent COVID-19. The sequenced sample was peripheral blood. V is TRBV4-2 and J is TRBJ1-2; D uncertain. The CDR3 bases are TGTGCCAGCAGCCAAAAGGCGGGCTTAACGGGAGATGGCTACACCTTC. Its protein is CASSQKAGLTGDGYTF.